The rows below give T cell receptor beta chains drawn from one sample of a study of cytomegalovirus exposure and HLA in healthy donors. Some clones are missing from TCRdb's copy, which holds only in-frame ones; the method was immunoSEQ multiplex PCR. Found here are some 150,000 clones, roughly 89% of them singletons; the top ten hold around 3.4%. Material for sequencing was PBMCs. The origin of the receptors is a woman aged 18-29 years in good health and CMV-seropositive. Each CDR3 is given with its conserved first and last residue. Fields, in order: clone size, J gene, V gene, D gene, CDR3 protein, CDR3 DNA. D genes are given only for firm matches. Not every row has a clone size; where given, it reads once, few, many or a size class.

- | TRBJ2-1 | TRBV18 | - | CASSPQEMYNEQFF | TGTGCCAGCTCACCCCAGGAAATGTACAATGAGCAGTTCTTC
- | TRBJ1-1 | TRBV5-1 | TRBD1 | CASSPKVGDRGQAFF | TGCGCCAGCAGCCCAAAAGTTGGGGACAGGGGGCAAGCTTTCTTT
- | TRBJ2-6 | TRBV25-1 | - | CASSESPLSGANVLTF | TGTGCCAGCAGTGAATCTCCCCTCTCTGGGGCCAACGTCCTGACTTTC
- | TRBJ2-7 | TRBV7-2 | TRBD1 | CASSSMGQEAEQYF | TGTGCCAGCAGCTCGATGGGACAGGAAGCCGAGCAGTACTTC
few | TRBJ2-7 | TRBV28 | - | CASSEIDQVREQYF | TGTGCCAGCAGCGAAATCGACCAGGTTCGCGAGCAGTACTTC
- | TRBJ2-7 | TRBV7-2 | TRBD2 | CASSLEVIGLGLYEQYF | TGTGCCAGCAGCTTAGAAGTTATCGGACTAGGGCTCTACGAGCAGTACTTC
- | TRBJ2-7 | TRBV6-5 | - | CASSYYQGYDEQYF | TGTGCCAGCAGTTACTACCAGGGGTACGACGAGCAGTACTTC
- | TRBJ2-7 | TRBV9 | - | CASSLGGWESYEQYF | TGTGCCAGCAGCCTCGGTGGCTGGGAGTCCTACGAGCAGTACTTC
- | TRBJ1-2 | TRBV30 | - | CAWSSNRLANYGYTF | TGTGCCTGGAGTTCCAACAGGCTCGCTAACTATGGCTACACCTTC
medium-sized | TRBJ1-2 | TRBV7-9 | - | CASSLVGRLRYGYTF | TGTGCCAGCAGCTTAGTAGGCAGGTTGCGCTATGGCTACACCTTC
- | TRBJ1-3 | TRBV5-1 | - | CASSLDGAENTIYF | TGCGCCAGCAGCTTGGATGGGGCGGAAAACACCATATATTTT
few | TRBJ2-7 | TRBV30 | TRBD2 | CAWRPLQRGDPYEQYF | TGTGCCTGGAGGCCTCTACAGCGGGGGGATCCCTACGAGCAGTACTTC
- | TRBJ1-4 | TRBV7-6 | TRBD1 | CASSPRQGPEREKLFF | TGTGCCAGCAGCCCGAGACAGGGACCCGAACGGGAAAAACTGTTTTTT
few | TRBJ1-1 | TRBV28 | - | CASSLLMGREAFF | TGTGCCAGCAGTCTCCTGATGGGGCGAGAAGCTTTCTTT
- | TRBJ2-1 | TRBV19 | TRBD1 | CASTPRDRGLVEQFF | TGTGCCAGTACCCCCCGGGACAGGGGGCTCGTTGAGCAGTTCTTC
- | TRBJ2-2 | TRBV5-1 | - | CASSPRERDTGELFF | TGCGCCAGCAGCCCCCGTGAGCGGGACACCGGGGAGCTGTTTTTT
- | TRBJ1-1 | TRBV5-6 | - | CASSFAGTTNTEAFF | TGTGCCAGCAGCTTTGCCGGGACTACCAACACTGAAGCTTTCTTT
- | TRBJ1-5 | TRBV30 | - | CACSGGINQPQHF | TGTGCCTGCTCGGGCGGGATCAATCAGCCCCAGCATTTT
- | TRBJ2-1 | TRBV4-1 | TRBD2 | CASSQDFGGLASSYNEQFF | TGCGCCAGCAGCCAAGATTTTGGGGGACTAGCGAGCTCCTACAATGAGCAGTTCTTC
- | TRBJ2-7 | TRBV6-5 | TRBD1 | CASSYSWDRSYEQYF | TGTGCCAGCAGTTACTCGTGGGACAGAAGCTACGAGCAGTACTTC
- | TRBJ2-1 | TRBV12-2 | - | CASRLAWEKRQGPSNEQFF | TGTGCAAGTCGCTTAGCGTGGGAGAAGCGGCAAGGTCCGTCCAATGAGCAGTTCTTC
- | TRBJ2-5 | TRBV5-4 | TRBD1 | CASSPRTGAGQETQYF | TGTGCCAGCAGCCCTAGGACAGGGGCAGGTCAAGAGACCCAGTACTTC
- | TRBJ1-1 | TRBV7-8 | - | CASSPGGVGTEAFF | TGTGCCAGCAGCCCGGGGGGGGTTGGGACTGAAGCTTTCTTT
- | TRBJ2-2 | TRBV14 | - | CASSPGWTKGGGELFF | TGTGCCAGCAGCCCGGGATGGACTAAGGGCGGCGGGGAGCTGTTTTTT
- | TRBJ2-2 | TRBV5-1 | - | CASRSHLQGTGELFF | TGCGCCAGCAGATCCCACTTACAGGGCACCGGGGAGCTGTTTTTT
- | TRBJ2-1 | TRBV27 | - | CASSKRNRNNEQFF | TGTGCCAGCAGTAAGCGGAACCGAAACAATGAGCAGTTCTTC
- | TRBJ2-2 | TRBV6-4 | TRBD2 | CASSPSGTSTGELFF | TGTGCCAGCAGTCCATCCGGGACTAGCACCGGGGAGCTGTTTTTT
- | TRBJ2-5 | TRBV7-9 | - | CASSLVAGRETQYF | TGTGCCAGCAGCTTAGTTGCGGGGCGGGAGACCCAGTACTTC
- | TRBJ1-4 | TRBV19 | TRBD1 | CASSPQGPDEKLFF | TGTGCCAGTAGCCCACAGGGGCCGGACGAAAAACTGTTTTTT
- | TRBJ2-1 | TRBV14 | TRBD2 | CASSQERIPAGGPPFF | TGTGCCAGCAGCCAAGAGCGAATCCCAGCGGGAGGCCCCCCGTTCTTC
- | TRBJ2-2 | TRBV4-2 | TRBD1 | CASSQVGQGKAGELFF | TGTGCCAGCAGCCAGGTCGGACAGGGAAAGGCCGGGGAGCTGTTTTTT
- | TRBJ2-1 | TRBV19 | TRBD2 | CASSVGLASNEQFF | TGTGCCAGTAGTGTGGGACTAGCGAGCAATGAGCAGTTCTTC
- | TRBJ1-1 | TRBV30 | - | CAWGGGRTEAFF | TGTGCCTGGGGTGGGGGGAGGACTGAAGCTTTCTTT
- | TRBJ2-1 | TRBV7-2 | - | CASSLGQYNEQFF | TGTGCCAGCAGCTTAGGACAGTACAATGAGCAGTTCTTC
- | TRBJ2-2 | TRBV25-1 | - | CASAGGTDTGELFF | TGTGCCAGCGCCGGGGGAACGGACACCGGGGAGCTGTTTTTT
- | TRBJ2-7 | TRBV21-1 | - | CASSKGLAGSYEQYF | TGTGCCAGCAGCAAAGGGCTAGCGGGTTCCTACGAGCAGTACTTC
- | TRBJ1-5 | TRBV30 | - | CAWSVTGNQPQHF | TGTGCCTGGAGTGTTACAGGCAATCAGCCCCAGCATTTT
few | TRBJ2-7 | TRBV5-4 | - | CASSWGPTRQYF | TGTGCCAGCAGCTGGGGCCCTACGAGGCAGTACTTC
- | TRBJ2-7 | TRBV6-5 | TRBD1 | CASRRTGDEQYF | TGTGCCAGCAGGCGGACAGGGGACGAGCAGTACTTC
- | TRBJ2-3 | TRBV11-2 | - | CASSPRVGDTQYF | TGTGCCAGCAGCCCGCGGGTAGGAGATACGCAGTATTTT
- | TRBJ1-1 | TRBV5-5 | - | CASSPRDFNTEAFF | TGTGCCAGCAGCCCGCGGGACTTCAACACTGAAGCTTTCTTT
- | TRBJ2-5 | TRBV6-5 | TRBD1 | CASRDSLQETQYF | TGTGCCAGCCGGGACAGCCTACAAGAGACCCAGTACTTC
- | TRBJ1-2 | TRBV5-6 | TRBD1 | CASSLGTGFFYGYTF | TGTGCCAGCAGCTTGGGGACAGGGTTCTTCTATGGCTACACCTTC
- | TRBJ1-3 | TRBV6-1 | - | CASLPRGGNTIYF | TGTGCCAGCCTGCCCCGGGGAGGGAACACCATATATTTT
- | TRBJ1-5 | TRBV2 | - | CASRGGSGGNQPQHF | TGTGCCAGCAGAGGCGGCTCGGGTGGCAATCAGCCCCAGCATTTT
- | TRBJ1-2 | TRBV6-5 | - | CASSDGLNVYGYTF | TGTGCCAGCAGTGATGGACTTAACGTTTATGGCTACACCTTC
- | TRBJ2-7 | TRBV5-6 | - | CASSSATSHQQYF | TGTGCCAGCAGCTCCGCCACTAGCCACCAGCAGTACTTC
- | TRBJ1-1 | TRBV6-4 | TRBD1 | CASSVNRDSEAFF | TGTGCCAGCAGTGTCAACCGGGACAGTGAAGCTTTCTTT
- | TRBJ1-5 | TRBV18 | TRBD1 | CASSPEQGTVFLETQHF | TGTGCCAGCTCACCAGAACAGGGGACAGTTTTCTTGGAGACCCAGCATTTT
once | TRBJ2-2 | TRBV19 | - | CASSIWGGLAGELFF | TGTGCCAGTAGTATATGGGGGGGCCTCGCCGGGGAGCTGTTTTTT
- | TRBJ2-7 | TRBV11-2 | TRBD2 | CASSTPRLAGAEQYF | TGTGCCAGCAGCACTCCGAGACTAGCGGGAGCCGAGCAGTACTTC
- | TRBJ2-7 | TRBV5-6 | TRBD2 | CASSRKTSGISEQYF | TGTGCCAGCAGCCGAAAGACTAGCGGGATTTCCGAGCAGTACTTC
- | TRBJ2-2 | TRBV12-5 | - | CASGLVQAQLAGELFF | TGTGCTAGTGGTTTGGTACAGGCCCAGCTCGCCGGGGAGCTGTTTTTT
- | TRBJ2-1 | TRBV2 | - | CASSELRGLGNEQFF | TGTGCCAGCAGTGAATTGAGAGGGTTAGGCAATGAGCAGTTCTTC
- | TRBJ2-7 | TRBV7-2 | TRBD2 | CASSTDGTSADEQYF | TGTGCCAGCAGCACTGACGGGACTAGCGCAGACGAGCAGTACTTC